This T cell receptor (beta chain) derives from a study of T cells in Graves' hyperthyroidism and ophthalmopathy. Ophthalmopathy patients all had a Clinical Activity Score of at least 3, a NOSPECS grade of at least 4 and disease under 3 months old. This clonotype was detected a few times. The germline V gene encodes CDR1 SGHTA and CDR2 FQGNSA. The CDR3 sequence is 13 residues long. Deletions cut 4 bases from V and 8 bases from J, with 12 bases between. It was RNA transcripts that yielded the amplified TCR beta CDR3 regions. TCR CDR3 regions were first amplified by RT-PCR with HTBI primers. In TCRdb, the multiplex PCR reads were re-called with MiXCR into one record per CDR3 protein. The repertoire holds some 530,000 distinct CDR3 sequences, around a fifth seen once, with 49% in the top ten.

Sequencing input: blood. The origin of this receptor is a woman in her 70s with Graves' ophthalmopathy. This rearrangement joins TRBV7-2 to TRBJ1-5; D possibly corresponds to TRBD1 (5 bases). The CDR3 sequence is CASSSGTREPQHF. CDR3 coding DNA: TGTGCCAGCAGCTCAGGGACCCGGGAGCCCCAGCATTTT.